This T cell receptor (beta chain) was captured in a study of cytomegalovirus exposure and HLA in healthy donors. Trimming removed 8 bases from V and 7 bases from J, with 20 bases in between. Germline values: CDR1 LNHDA, CDR2 SQIVND (reference sequence). The CDR3 covers 15 residues. PCR amplification relied on 60 Vbeta primers (plus 13 Jbeta primers). Sequenced by immunoSEQ multiplex PCR; TCRdb stores in-frame clones only, minus some. The table shows under 250,000 clones, with about 81% occurring only once. The chain has TRBV19 and TRBJ1-4; D ambiguous. The specimen was PBMCs. The source of this sequence is a woman aged 40 to 50 in good health and CMV-seronegative. Here the CDR3 reads CASSLRAQEGEKLFF. CDR3 coding DNA: TGTGCCAGTTCCCTGAGGGCCCAGGAGGGTGAAAAACTGTTTTTT.